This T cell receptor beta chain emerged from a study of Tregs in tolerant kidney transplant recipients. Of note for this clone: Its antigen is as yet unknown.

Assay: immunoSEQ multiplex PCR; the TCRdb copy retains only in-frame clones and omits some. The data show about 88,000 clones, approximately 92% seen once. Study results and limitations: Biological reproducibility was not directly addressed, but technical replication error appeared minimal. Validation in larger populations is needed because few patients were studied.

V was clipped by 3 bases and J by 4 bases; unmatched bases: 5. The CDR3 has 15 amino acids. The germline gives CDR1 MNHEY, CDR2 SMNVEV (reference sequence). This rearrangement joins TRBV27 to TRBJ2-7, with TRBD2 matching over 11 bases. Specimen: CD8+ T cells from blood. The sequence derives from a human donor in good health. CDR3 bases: TGTGCCAGCAGTTTTAGCGGGGGGGCCGGTTACGAGCAGTACTTC. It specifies CASSFSGGAGYEQYF.